These T cell receptor beta chains were read from a single sample in a study of somatic mutations in cytotoxic T cells in rheumatoid arthritis. TCRdb keeps only in-frame clones here, not all; method: immunoSEQ multiplex PCR. The sample lists roughly 10,000 clones, around 81% occurring once. What was sequenced was CD8+ T cells sorted from blood. All receptors come from a woman between 50 and 59 years old in good health. The CDR3 runs from the conserved cysteine through the conserved F or W. Fields, in order: V gene, J gene, clone size, D gene, CDR3 protein, CDR3 DNA. The D gene is left open where the match is weak. Part of the rows lack a size; the others show once, few, many or a class for expanded clones.

v_gene: TRBV4-3; j_gene: TRBJ2-5; abundance: few; d_gene: TRBD1; CDR3aa: CASSQDRTGVETQYF; CDR3nt: TGCGCCAGCAGCCAAGATCGGACAGGGGTAGAGACCCAGTACTTC
v_gene: TRBV5-6; j_gene: TRBJ2-3; abundance: -; d_gene: TRBD1; CDR3aa: CASWDRLARTQYF; CDR3nt: TGTGCCAGCTGGGACAGGCTCGCGCGTACGCAGTATTTT
v_gene: TRBV7-9; j_gene: TRBJ2-1; abundance: -; d_gene: -; CDR3aa: CASSKPRTIAGGYNEQFF; CDR3nt: TGTGCCAGCAGCAAACCTAGGACTATAGCCGGGGGTTACAATGAGCAGTTCTTC
v_gene: TRBV4-1; j_gene: TRBJ2-7; abundance: -; d_gene: TRBD2; CDR3aa: CASSQHGTSGYEQYF; CDR3nt: TGCGCCAGCAGCCAACACGGGACTAGTGGTTACGAGCAGTACTTC
v_gene: TRBV21-1; j_gene: TRBJ2-3; abundance: -; d_gene: -; CDR3aa: CASSSYWTGKDTQYF; CDR3nt: TGTGCCAGCAGCAGCTACTGGACAGGGAAAGATACGCAGTATTTT
v_gene: TRBV7-9; j_gene: TRBJ1-2; abundance: once; d_gene: -; CDR3aa: CASRGANYGYTF; CDR3nt: TGTGCCAGCCGCGGCGCTAACTATGGCTACACCTTC
v_gene: TRBV2; j_gene: TRBJ1-5; abundance: once; d_gene: TRBD1; CDR3aa: CASLGTEYNQPQHF; CDR3nt: TGTGCCAGTCTCGGGACAGAATACAATCAGCCCCAGCATTTT
v_gene: TRBV6-5; j_gene: TRBJ2-6; abundance: -; d_gene: -; CDR3aa: CASSVEGAGANVLTF; CDR3nt: TGTGCCAGCAGCGTAGAGGGGGCTGGGGCCAACGTCCTGACTTTC
v_gene: TRBV4-3; j_gene: TRBJ2-5; abundance: few; d_gene: -; CDR3aa: CASSQESDGETQYF; CDR3nt: TGCGCCAGCAGCCAAGAAAGCGATGGGGAGACCCAGTACTTC
v_gene: TRBV27; j_gene: TRBJ1-1; abundance: -; d_gene: TRBD1; CDR3aa: CASSGQGSYTEAFF; CDR3nt: TGTGCCAGCAGCGGACAGGGGAGTTATACTGAAGCTTTCTTT
v_gene: TRBV4-3; j_gene: TRBJ1-4; abundance: once; d_gene: TRBD1; CDR3aa: CASSQDGQDALGQPNEKLFF; CDR3nt: TGCGCCAGCAGCCAAGATGGGCAGGATGCCCTGGGACAGCCTAATGAAAAACTGTTTTTT
v_gene: TRBV7-2; j_gene: TRBJ2-5; abundance: -; d_gene: -; CDR3aa: CASSSGYGETQYF; CDR3nt: TGTGCCAGCAGCTCAGGGTATGGAGAGACCCAGTACTTC
v_gene: TRBV4-3; j_gene: TRBJ1-2; abundance: few; d_gene: -; CDR3aa: CASSQTDSVYGYTF; CDR3nt: TGCGCCAGCAGCCAAACCGACAGCGTTTACGGCTACACCTTC
v_gene: TRBV5-1; j_gene: TRBJ2-3; abundance: -; d_gene: TRBD2; CDR3aa: CASSLDGGGASDTQYF; CDR3nt: TGCGCCAGCAGCTTGGACGGCGGGGGGGCCTCAGATACGCAGTATTTT
v_gene: TRBV5-1; j_gene: TRBJ2-3; abundance: -; d_gene: -; CDR3aa: CASSFRGAGTDTQYF; CDR3nt: TGCGCCAGCAGCTTTAGGGGCGCCGGCACAGATACGCAGTATTTT
v_gene: TRBV6-1; j_gene: TRBJ2-6; abundance: medium-sized; d_gene: TRBD2; CDR3aa: CASSERGGSGANVLTF; CDR3nt: TGTGCCAGCAGTGAGCGGGGGGGCTCTGGGGCCAACGTCCTGACTTTC
v_gene: TRBV14; j_gene: TRBJ2-1; abundance: -; d_gene: TRBD2; CDR3aa: CASSFIAGGPNEQFF; CDR3nt: TGTGCCAGCAGCTTCATAGCGGGGGGGCCAAATGAGCAGTTCTTC
v_gene: TRBV10-3; j_gene: TRBJ2-1; abundance: -; d_gene: TRBD1; CDR3aa: CAISDPSGGSSSYNEQFF; CDR3nt: TGTGCCATCAGTGACCCTTCAGGGGGCTCTAGCTCCTACAATGAGCAGTTCTTC
v_gene: TRBV5-6; j_gene: TRBJ2-7; abundance: -; d_gene: -; CDR3aa: CASSGRGTGFGYEQYF; CDR3nt: TGTGCCAGCAGCGGACGGGGGACTGGGTTTGGATACGAGCAGTACTTC
v_gene: TRBV4-3; j_gene: TRBJ2-3; abundance: -; d_gene: TRBD2; CDR3aa: CASSQDSSGRALDTQYF; CDR3nt: TGCGCCAGCAGCCAAGATAGTAGCGGGAGGGCCTTGGATACGCAGTATTTT
v_gene: TRBV27; j_gene: TRBJ1-6; abundance: -; d_gene: -; CDR3aa: CASSFPQAGSPLHF; CDR3nt: TGTGCCAGCAGTTTTCCCCAGGCCGGCTCACCCCTCCACTTT
v_gene: TRBV19; j_gene: TRBJ2-7; abundance: -; d_gene: -; CDR3aa: CASSIGGYEQYF; CDR3nt: TGTGCCAGTAGTATCGGGGGTTACGAGCAGTACTTC
v_gene: TRBV4-3; j_gene: TRBJ2-3; abundance: -; d_gene: TRBD1; CDR3aa: CASSQGQGKDTQYF; CDR3nt: TGCGCCAGCAGCCAAGGACAGGGTAAAGATACGCAGTATTTT
v_gene: TRBV11-2; j_gene: TRBJ2-7; abundance: -; d_gene: -; CDR3aa: CASSPPGAGTTLQYF; CDR3nt: TGTGCCAGCAGCCCTCCCGGGGCGGGGACGACTTTGCAGTACTTC
v_gene: TRBV4-3; j_gene: TRBJ2-2; abundance: -; d_gene: -; CDR3aa: CASSSGTGELFF; CDR3nt: TGCGCCAGCAGCTCCGGCACCGGGGAGCTGTTTTTT
v_gene: TRBV25-1; j_gene: TRBJ2-5; abundance: few; d_gene: -; CDR3aa: CASSGGGAQYF; CDR3nt: TGTGCCAGCAGTGGAGGGGGGGCCCAGTACTTC
v_gene: TRBV27; j_gene: TRBJ2-5; abundance: -; d_gene: TRBD2; CDR3aa: CASSSGGETQYF; CDR3nt: TGTGCCAGCAGTTCGGGAGGCGAGACCCAGTACTTC
v_gene: TRBV27; j_gene: TRBJ2-7; abundance: -; d_gene: -; CDR3aa: CATGTTTYEQYF; CDR3nt: TGTGCCACGGGGACAACCACCTACGAGCAGTACTTC
v_gene: TRBV7-9; j_gene: TRBJ1-2; abundance: -; d_gene: TRBD1; CDR3aa: CASSLLFGQGVGGNYGYTF; CDR3nt: TGTGCCAGCAGCTTATTGTTCGGACAGGGGGTCGGAGGAAACTATGGCTACACCTTC
v_gene: TRBV27; j_gene: TRBJ2-5; abundance: -; d_gene: TRBD1; CDR3aa: CASRGQGQETQYF; CDR3nt: TGTGCCAGCAGAGGACAGGGGCAAGAGACCCAGTACTTC
v_gene: TRBV7-8; j_gene: TRBJ1-5; abundance: hyperexpanded; d_gene: TRBD1; CDR3aa: CASATDRQNFNQPQHF; CDR3nt: TGTGCCAGTGCGACGGACAGGCAAAACTTCAATCAGCCCCAGCATTTT
v_gene: TRBV4-3; j_gene: TRBJ2-1; abundance: -; d_gene: TRBD2; CDR3aa: CASSRTSDYNEQFF; CDR3nt: TGCGCCAGCAGCAGGACTAGCGACTACAATGAGCAGTTCTTC
v_gene: TRBV7-9; j_gene: TRBJ2-1; abundance: -; d_gene: TRBD2; CDR3aa: CASSHTSGRTNEQFF; CDR3nt: TGTGCCAGCAGCCACACTAGCGGGAGAACGAATGAGCAGTTCTTC
v_gene: TRBV2; j_gene: TRBJ1-1; abundance: -; d_gene: TRBD1; CDR3aa: CASRIHRDRVNTEAFF; CDR3nt: TGTGCCAGCAGGATCCACCGGGACAGGGTGAACACTGAAGCTTTCTTT
v_gene: TRBV4-3; j_gene: TRBJ2-1; abundance: -; d_gene: TRBD1; CDR3aa: CASSQDRAGTGTNEQFF; CDR3nt: TGCGCCAGCAGCCAAGATAGGGCCGGGACAGGGACTAATGAGCAGTTCTTC
v_gene: TRBV27; j_gene: TRBJ2-7; abundance: -; d_gene: TRBD1; CDR3aa: CASGQGFNEQYF; CDR3nt: TGTGCCAGTGGACAGGGTTTCAACGAGCAGTACTTC
v_gene: TRBV7-2; j_gene: TRBJ2-7; abundance: -; d_gene: TRBD2; CDR3aa: CASSLGGTSGQEQYF; CDR3nt: TGTGCCAGCAGCTTAGGAGGGACTAGCGGGCAGGAGCAGTACTTC
v_gene: TRBV21-1; j_gene: TRBJ2-1; abundance: -; d_gene: -; CDR3aa: CASSKYQREWNEQFF; CDR3nt: TGTGCCAGCAGCAAATATCAGCGGGAGTGGAATGAGCAGTTCTTC
v_gene: TRBV6-1; j_gene: TRBJ2-7; abundance: few; d_gene: TRBD2; CDR3aa: CASSLGLAAYEQYF; CDR3nt: TGTGCCAGCAGTCTCGGACTAGCGGCCTACGAGCAGTACTTC
v_gene: TRBV27; j_gene: TRBJ1-3; abundance: -; d_gene: -; CDR3aa: CASSLSIQPGSGNTIYF; CDR3nt: TGTGCCAGCAGTTTATCCATCCAACCGGGTTCTGGAAACACCATATATTTT
v_gene: TRBV11-2; j_gene: TRBJ1-1; abundance: -; d_gene: -; CDR3aa: CASSLNTEAFF; CDR3nt: TGTGCCAGCAGCCTCAACACTGAAGCTTTCTTT
v_gene: TRBV11-2; j_gene: TRBJ2-3; abundance: large; d_gene: -; CDR3aa: CASSLGGVSTDTQYF; CDR3nt: TGTGCCAGCAGCTTGGGCGGGGTAAGCACAGATACGCAGTATTTT
v_gene: TRBV1; j_gene: TRBJ2-2; abundance: -; d_gene: -; CDR3aa: CTSSQEAGSTGELFF; CDR3nt: TGCACCAGCAGCCAAGAAGCGGGTAGCACCGGGGAGCTGTTTTTT
v_gene: TRBV19; j_gene: TRBJ2-5; abundance: -; d_gene: -; CDR3aa: CASSGRGQETQYF; CDR3nt: TGTGCCAGTAGTGGAAGGGGCCAAGAGACCCAGTACTTC
v_gene: TRBV7-8; j_gene: TRBJ2-3; abundance: once; d_gene: TRBD1; CDR3aa: CASSSEDRGTDTQYF; CDR3nt: TGTGCCAGCAGCTCCGAGGACAGGGGCACAGATACGCAGTATTTT
v_gene: TRBV28; j_gene: TRBJ2-1; abundance: -; d_gene: -; CDR3aa: CASSPLHNEQFF; CDR3nt: TGTGCCAGCAGTCCGCTACACAATGAGCAGTTCTTC
v_gene: TRBV7-9; j_gene: TRBJ2-1; abundance: -; d_gene: TRBD2; CDR3aa: CASSLATSGVNEQFF; CDR3nt: TGTGCCAGCAGCTTAGCGACTAGCGGGGTTAATGAGCAGTTCTTC
v_gene: TRBV5-4; j_gene: TRBJ2-1; abundance: -; d_gene: TRBD2; CDR3aa: CASSLGRGGGNEQFF; CDR3nt: TGTGCCAGCAGCTTGGGACGGGGGGGCGGGAATGAGCAGTTCTTC
v_gene: TRBV6-1; j_gene: TRBJ1-5; abundance: once; d_gene: -; CDR3aa: CASKPQGRSQPQHF; CDR3nt: TGTGCCAGCAAGCCACAGGGCCGGAGTCAGCCCCAGCATTTT
v_gene: TRBV9; j_gene: TRBJ2-3; abundance: -; d_gene: -; CDR3aa: CASSANPGTITDTQYF; CDR3nt: TGTGCCAGCAGCGCAAACCCCGGGACAATCACAGATACGCAGTATTTT
v_gene: TRBV7-2; j_gene: TRBJ2-3; abundance: -; d_gene: -; CDR3aa: CASSLGGVSTDTQYF; CDR3nt: TGTGCCAGCAGCTTGGGCGGGGTAAGCACAGATACGCAGTATTTT
v_gene: TRBV25-1; j_gene: TRBJ1-1; abundance: -; d_gene: TRBD1; CDR3aa: CASSSHSDRGLGEAFF; CDR3nt: TGTGCCAGCAGTTCACACTCCGACAGGGGGCTTGGTGAAGCTTTCTTT
v_gene: TRBV6-4; j_gene: TRBJ2-2; abundance: few; d_gene: -; CDR3aa: CASSDQGETGELFF; CDR3nt: TGTGCCAGCAGTGACCAGGGTGAAACCGGGGAGCTGTTTTTT
v_gene: TRBV6-4; j_gene: TRBJ2-1; abundance: few; d_gene: TRBD2; CDR3aa: CASSRLAGEGNEQFF; CDR3nt: TGTGCCAGCAGTCGACTAGCGGGAGAGGGTAATGAGCAGTTCTTC